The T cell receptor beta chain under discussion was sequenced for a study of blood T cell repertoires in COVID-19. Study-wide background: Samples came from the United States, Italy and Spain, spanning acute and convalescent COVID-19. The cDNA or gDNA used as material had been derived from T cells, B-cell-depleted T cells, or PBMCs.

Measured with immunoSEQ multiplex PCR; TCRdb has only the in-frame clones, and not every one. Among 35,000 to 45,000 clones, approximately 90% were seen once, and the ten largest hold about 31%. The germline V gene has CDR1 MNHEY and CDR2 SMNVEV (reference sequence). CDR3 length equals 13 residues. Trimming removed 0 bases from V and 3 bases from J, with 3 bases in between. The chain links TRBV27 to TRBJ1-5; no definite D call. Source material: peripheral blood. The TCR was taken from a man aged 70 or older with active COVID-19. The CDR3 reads CASSLSFNQPQHF. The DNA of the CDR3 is TGTGCCAGCAGTTTATCCTTCAATCAGCCCCAGCATTTT.